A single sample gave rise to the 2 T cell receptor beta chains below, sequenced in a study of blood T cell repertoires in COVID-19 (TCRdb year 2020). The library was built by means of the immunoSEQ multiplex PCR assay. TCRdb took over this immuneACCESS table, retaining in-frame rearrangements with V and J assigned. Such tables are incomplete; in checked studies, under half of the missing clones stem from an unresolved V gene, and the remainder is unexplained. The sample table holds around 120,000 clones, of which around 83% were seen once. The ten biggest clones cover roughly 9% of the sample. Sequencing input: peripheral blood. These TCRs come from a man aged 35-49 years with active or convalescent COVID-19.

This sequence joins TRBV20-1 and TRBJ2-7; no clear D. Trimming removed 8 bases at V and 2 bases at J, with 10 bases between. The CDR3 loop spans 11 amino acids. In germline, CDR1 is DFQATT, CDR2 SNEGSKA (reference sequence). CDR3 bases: TGCAGTTACGGCAGGCCCTACGAGCAGTACTTC. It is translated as CSYGRPYEQYF.

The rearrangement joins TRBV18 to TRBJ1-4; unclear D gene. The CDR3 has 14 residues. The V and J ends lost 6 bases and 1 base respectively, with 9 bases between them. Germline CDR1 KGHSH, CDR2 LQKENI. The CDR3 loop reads CASSESGTNEKLFF. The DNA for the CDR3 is TGTGCCAGCTCCGAGAGCGGAACTAATGAAAAACTGTTTTTT.